These 23 T cell receptor beta chains originate from one sample sequenced in a study of shared T cell receptors in the human thymus. The table came from immunoSEQ multiplex PCR; TCRdb's copy has only in-frame clones and leaves some out. This repertoire shows some 700,000 clones, roughly 88% found once; its top ten account for about 0.01%. This same sample was also part of a study on human thymus T cells.

Material for sequencing was thymocytes. The receptors stem from a boy less than two years old with a congenital heart defect.

V is TRBV28 and J is TRBJ2-7, with D perhaps matching TRBD2 (5 bases). The V gene lost 7 bases and the J gene lost 4 bases, with 17 bases spanning the gap. The CDR3 extends over 14 amino acids. CDR1 and CDR2 from the germline V gene are MDHEN and SYDVKM. CDR3 amino acids: CASTTYIGGYEQYF. The CDR3 nucleotides read TGTGCCAGCACCACATACATAGGAGGATACGAGCAGTACTTC.

This CDR3 is CASSVWGRGNEQFF. In nucleotides, the CDR3 is TGTGCCAGCAGTGTTTGGGGGCGGGGGAATGAGCAGTTCTTC. V usage is TRBV25-1 and J usage is TRBJ2-1, with D tentatively TRBD2 (7 bases). The germline V gene encodes CDR1 MGHDK and CDR2 SYGVNS. Trimming pared 4 bases from V and 7 bases from J, leaving 14 bases between. The CDR3 length is 14 residues. Combining the CDR3 with reference TRBV25-1 and TRBJ2-1 gives the whole variable domain EADIYQTPRYLVIGTGKKITLECSQTMGHDKMYWYQQDPGMELHLIHYSYGVNSTEKGDLSSESTVSRIRTEHFPLTLESARPSHTSQYLCASSVWGRGNEQFFGPGTRLTVL.

The gene calls are TRBV25-1 and TRBJ2-5; no firm D call. Germline V gene lookup returns CDR1 MGHDK and CDR2 SYGVNS. The V and J ends lost 6 bases and 2 bases respectively, with 10 bases between them. The CDR3 is 13 residues long. This chain's CDR3 is CASRKHSQETQYF. The DNA for the CDR3 is TGTGCCAGCAGGAAACATTCACAAGAGACCCAGTACTTC.

The chain couples TRBV29-1 to TRBJ1-2; 10 bases are a match to TRBD1. CDR3 size: 15 residues. Germline V CDR1 and CDR2: SQVTM, ANQGSEA. V lost 7 bases, J lost 4 bases, and 12 bases stayed unmatched. CDR3 in DNA: TGCAGCGCTGAGGCCCAAAGGACAGGGGGCTATGGCTACACCTTC. Residues: CSAEAQRTGGYGYTF.

The CDR3, as DNA: TGTGCCAGCAGTTTGAGGGAAGCGGGGGACTACCTTACGCAGTATTTT. This encodes CASSLREAGDYLTQYF. V is TRBV28 and J is TRBJ2-3; 8 bases line up with TRBD2. Germline CDR1 MDHEN, CDR2 SYDVKM. Trimming at V came to 3 bases and at J to 8 bases, leaving 13 bases not matched to a gene. This CDR3 contains 16 residues. Complete variable domain (other parts from reference TRBV28 and TRBJ2-3): DVKVTQSSRYLVKRTGEKVFLECVQDMDHENMFWYRQDPGLGLRLIYFSYDVKMKEKGDIPEGYSVSREKKERFSLILESASTNQTSMYLCASSLREAGDYLTQYFGPGTRLTVL.

The rearrangement uses TRBV5-1 and TRBJ1-2, with no clear D. The CDR3 length is 12 residues. V was trimmed by 8 bases and J by 3 bases, leaving 11 bases between them. Germline lookup yields CDR1 SGHRS and CDR2 YFSETQ. The CDR3 here is CASRRPDYGYTF. The CDR3 region has the DNA TGCGCCAGTAGGAGGCCTGACTATGGCTACACCTTC.

This chain links TRBV10-3 with TRBJ1-1; TRBD1 matches at 7 bases. Germline CDR1 is ENHRY and CDR2 is SYGVKD. V shed 3 bases and J 1 base; nucleotides not matched to a gene: 23. This CDR3 has 21 residues. CDR3 sequence reads: CAISDRVLDRRRVAWNTEAFF. The CDR3 DNA sequence: TGTGCCATCAGTGATAGGGTTCTGGACAGGCGCCGAGTCGCTTGGAACACTGAAGCTTTCTTT.

This chain joins TRBV6-5 and TRBJ1-1; TRBD1 might be the D (6 bases). This CDR3 comprises 13 residues. CDR1 and CDR2 from the germline V gene are MNHEY and SVGAGI. Trimming cost V 5 bases and J 1 base, with 8 bases left between them. Here the CDR3 reads CASSPTGNTEAFF. The DNA for the CDR3 is TGTGCCAGCAGTCCGACAGGGAACACTGAAGCTTTCTTT.

V is TRBV27 and J is TRBJ1-1; D might be TRBD1 (6 bases). Germline CDR1 MNHEY, CDR2 SMNVEV (reference sequence). The CDR3 length is 15 residues. V gave up 5 bases and J gave up 0 bases, with 13 bases separating them. For the CDR3, the DNA is TGTGCCAGCAGTCCCCGTCACAGGGTGAACACTGAAGCTTTCTTT. It encodes CASSPRHRVNTEAFF.

The chain has TRBV7-3 and TRBJ2-2; tentative D call: TRBD1 (6 bases). The CDR3 has 13 residues. V gave up 5 bases and J gave up 4 bases, with 8 bases separating them. Germline CDR1 and CDR2: SGHTA and FQGTGA. CDR3 DNA: TGTGCCAGCAGCGAGACAGGCACCGGGGAGCTGTTTTTT. Translating it yields CASSETGTGELFF. Variable domain in full (rest from reference TRBV7-3 and TRBJ2-2): GAGVSQTPSNKVTEKGKYVELRCDPISGHTALYWYRQSLGQGPEFLIYFQGTGAADDSGLPNDRFFAVRPEGSVSTLKIQRTERGDSAVYLCASSETGTGELFFGEGSRLTVL.

V gene TRBV7-2 combines with J gene TRBJ1-5; perhaps TRBD1 as D (6 bases). V shed 5 bases and J shed 2 bases, with 16 bases lying between them. Germline V gene sequence: CDR1 SGHTA, CDR2 FQGNSA. The CDR3 has 16 residues. The DNA of the CDR3 is TGTGCCAGCAGCCTGGGGGCGGGGGCTGGCAATCAGCCCCAGCATTTT. Residues: CASSLGAGAGNQPQHF. Full variable domain (missing parts from reference TRBV7-2 and TRBJ1-5): GAGVSQSPSNKVTEKGKDVELRCDPISGHTALYWYRQSLGQGLEFLIYFQGNSAPDKSGLPSDRFSAERTGGSVSTLTIQRTQQEDSAVYLCASSLGAGAGNQPQHFGDGTRLSIL.

This rearrangement joins TRBV15 to TRBJ2-1, with D perhaps TRBD2 (5 bases). V was pared by 0 bases and J by 2 bases, with 11 bases between. CDR3 length equals 16 residues. In germline, CDR1 is LNHNV, CDR2 YYDKDF (reference sequence). The CDR3 is CATSRDKDSPYNEQFF. The CDR3 DNA follows: TGTGCCACCAGCAGAGATAAGGACTCCCCCTACAATGAGCAGTTCTTC.

V gene TRBV27 combines with J gene TRBJ2-1, with a weak D call TRBD2 (6 bases). Germline V gene lookup returns CDR1 MNHEY and CDR2 SMNVEV (reference sequence). This CDR3 has 15 residues. The V gene lost 6 bases and the J gene lost 4 bases, with 16 bases spanning the gap. The CDR3 protein is CASRADGRRYNEQFF. The CDR3 DNA reads TGTGCCAGCAGGGCGGACGGGAGAAGGTACAATGAGCAGTTCTTC.

The genes are TRBV5-1 and TRBJ2-2; 9 nucleotides line up with TRBD2. Germline V gene sequence: CDR1 SGHRS, CDR2 YFSETQ. This CDR3 is 15 amino acids long. V was clipped by 7 bases and J by 3 bases; unmatched bases: 7. The CDR3 bases are TGCGCCAGCGCAACCGGGACTAGCTACACCGGGGAGCTGTTTTTT. Protein: CASATGTSYTGELFF.

The rearrangement joins TRBV27 to TRBJ2-3; the match to TRBD1 covers 10 bases. The CDR3 sequence is 16 residues long. Germline CDR1 reads MNHEY; CDR2 reads SMNVEV (reference sequence). V was pared by 8 bases and J by 6 bases, with 14 bases of the junction left unmatched. The CDR3: CASGQNPGQGGDTQYF. CDR3 coding DNA: TGTGCCAGCGGTCAAAACCCCGGACAGGGGGGGGATACGCAGTATTTT.

The chain employs TRBV5-1 and TRBJ2-3, with a tentative D call TRBD2 (6 bases). The CDR3 has 14 residues. Germline V gene data show CDR1 as SGHRS and CDR2 as YFSETQ. V dropped 0 bases and J dropped 8 bases, with 13 bases sitting between them. CDR3 in DNA: TGCGCCAGCAGCTTGGGACTAGAGCTCGCTACGCAGTATTTT. This encodes CASSLGLELATQYF. The whole variable domain, remainder taken from reference TRBV5-1 and TRBJ2-3, is KAGVTQTPRYLIKTRGQQVTLSCSPISGHRSVSWYQQTPGQGLQFLFEYFSETQRNKGNFPGRFSGRQFSNSRSEMNVSTLELGDSALYLCASSLGLELATQYFGPGTRLTVL.

The chain joins TRBV27 to TRBJ2-1, with 15 bases identical to TRBD2. Trimming at V came to 5 bases and at J to 15 bases, leaving 5 bases not matched to a gene. Germline-derived CDR1 and CDR2 are MNHEY and SMNVEV (reference sequence). This CDR3 spans 13 amino acids. In DNA, the CDR3 is TGTGCCAGCAGTCCGGGACTAGCGGGAGGTGGGTTCTTC. Its translation: CASSPGLAGGGFF.

The V and J genes are TRBV7-2 and TRBJ2-5; 8 nucleotides match TRBD2. V shed 5 bases, J shed 5 bases, and the junction held 10 bases outside the gene matches. The CDR3 length is 15 residues. Germline V gene lookup returns CDR1 SGHTA and CDR2 FQGNSA. CDR3 loop: CASSPGGLGGETQYF. The CDR3 nucleotides read TGTGCCAGCAGCCCTGGGGGACTAGGGGGGGAGACCCAGTACTTC.

The V call is TRBV27, the J call TRBJ2-1, with 7 bases identical to TRBD2. Trimming at V came to 3 bases and at J to 6 bases, leaving 5 bases not matched to a gene. The germline CDR1 and CDR2 sequences are MNHEY and SMNVEV (reference sequence). This CDR3 is built from 14 residues. The CDR3, as DNA: TGTGCCAGCAGTTTCTTGGCGGGAGTCAATGAGCAGTTCTTC. Its protein product is CASSFLAGVNEQFF.

The gene calls are TRBV25-1 and TRBJ2-7, with 8 bases lining up with TRBD2. Germline values: CDR1 MGHDK, CDR2 SYGVNS. Germline trimming cut 6 bases from V and 2 bases from J; bases unmatched to any gene: 18. The CDR3 is 18 residues long. CDR3 sequence: CASRLSQERAGVAYEQYF. In DNA, the CDR3 is TGTGCCAGCAGGTTAAGCCAAGAACGAGCGGGAGTAGCCTACGAGCAGTACTTC.

The chain combines TRBV5-1 with TRBJ1-1; D uncertain. The V end lost 5 bases, the J end lost 4 bases, and 18 bases lay between the germline ends. CDR3 length: 15 amino acids. Germline CDR1 reads SGHRS; CDR2 reads YFSETQ. In DNA, the CDR3 is TGCGCCAGCAGGCTCCACCAGGCCGAGGGCACTGAAGCTTTCTTT. Translating it yields CASRLHQAEGTEAFF.

A single count supports this clone. This sequence joins TRBV7-9 and TRBJ2-7; D perhaps matches TRBD2 (6 bases). The germline V and J ends were trimmed by 1 base and 3 bases, with 7 bases remaining between them. Germline V lookup: CDR1 SEHNR, CDR2 FQNEAQ (reference sequence). The CDR3 extends over 13 amino acids. For the CDR3, the DNA is TGTGCCAGCAGCTTAGGGGACTTCTACGAGCAGTACTTC. This codes for CASSLGDFYEQYF.

The genes are TRBV27 and TRBJ1-5; a weak D match, TRBD1 (6 bases). From germline, CDR1 is MNHEY and CDR2 SMNVEV (reference sequence). The CDR3 has 14 residues. V was cut by 5 bases and J by 6 bases, with 14 bases left in between. The chain's CDR3 is CASSRGGWGQPQHF. In nucleotides, the CDR3 is TGTGCCAGCAGTAGGGGGGGATGGGGTCAGCCCCAGCATTTT.